The 21 T cell receptor beta chains in this list originate from one sample, sequenced in a study of control samples from healthy donors and cancer patients. The assay was immunoSEQ multiplex PCR, and TCRdb's table has in-frame clones only and misses some. The table includes under 300,000 clones, around 79% detected once. Material: PBMCs. All receptors come from a woman aged 55-70 years with lung cancer.

The V call is TRBV5-1, the J call TRBJ1-1; D is possibly TRBD1 (5 bases). V was trimmed by 4 bases and J by 3 bases, leaving 16 bases between them. CDR3 length: 15 residues. CDR1 SGHRS and CDR2 YFSETQ come from the germline V gene. In nucleotides, the CDR3 is TGCGCCAGCAGCCCCGGGGCGGGTTATTACACTGAAGCTTTCTTT. It is translated as CASSPGAGYYTEAFF.

The chain recombines TRBV27 with TRBJ2-2, with 15 bases that match TRBD2. The CDR3 is made up of 18 amino acids. V shed 7 bases and J 4 bases; nucleotides not matched to a gene: 10. CDR1 MNHEY and CDR2 SMNVEV come from the germline V gene (reference sequence). The CDR3 coding sequence is TGTGCCAGCACCCCCGGACTAGCGGGGGGGCCCGGCACCGGGGAGCTGTTTTTT. It yields the protein CASTPGLAGGPGTGELFF.

The chain employs TRBV27 and TRBJ1-5, with TRBD1 as a possible D gene (6 bases). Trimming took 8 bases from V and 4 from J, leaving 15 bases between them. This CDR3 contains 14 residues. Germline CDR1 is MNHEY and CDR2 is SMNVEV (reference sequence). This CDR3 is CASPSGEGNQPQHF. CDR3 bases: TGTGCCAGCCCATCAGGGGAGGGGAATCAGCCCCAGCATTTT.

The genes are TRBV7-3 and TRBJ2-7; 7 bases align to TRBD2. Per germline, CDR1 SGHTA and CDR2 FQGTGA. The V and J ends lost 3 bases and 6 bases, in that order; junction bases with no gene match: 11. The CDR3 totals 15 residues. As DNA, the CDR3 is TGTGCCAGCAGCTTCAGCACGGGTGCGGGAGCCGAGCAGTACTTC. Protein sequence: CASSFSTGAGAEQYF.

In this sample, this clone turned up a few times. The chain combines TRBV7-9 with TRBJ2-3, with D uncertain. CDR1 and CDR2 (germline): SEHNR, FQNEAQ (reference sequence). This CDR3 has 11 amino acids. The germline V and J ends were trimmed by 5 bases and 6 bases, with 6 bases remaining between them. In DNA form, the CDR3 reads TGTGCCAGCAGCCTGCGGGATACGCAGTATTTT. Its translation is CASSLRDTQYF.

The sample holds a few counts of this clone. This chain links TRBV30 with TRBJ1-2; D is unclear. This CDR3 region has 12 residues. Germline CDR1 reads GTSNPN; CDR2 reads SVGIG (reference sequence). V gave up 8 bases and J gave up 4 bases, with 14 bases separating them. For the CDR3, the DNA is TGTGCCCGAGACTGGCTAGGCTATGGCTACACCTTC. As protein: CARDWLGYGYTF.

The gene calls are TRBV29-1 and TRBJ2-7; the match to TRBD1 covers 10 bases. The CDR3 is 15 residues long. Germline-derived CDR1 and CDR2 are SQVTM and ANQGSEA. V trimming: 4 bases; J trimming: 9 bases; junction bases outside the gene matches: 15. CDR3 loop: CSVGAGGQGLLGQYF. The DNA of the CDR3 is TGCAGCGTTGGCGCGGGGGGACAGGGGCTCCTAGGGCAGTACTTC.

CDR3 in amino acids: CASSEGRLEAFF. The CDR3 coding sequence is TGCGCCAGCAGCGAGGGACGGCTCGAAGCTTTCTTT. This chain links TRBV5-1 with TRBJ1-1; perhaps TRBD1 as D (5 bases). With 4 bases removed from V and 8 bases from J, the gap between germline ends came to 12 bases. The CDR3 covers 12 residues. Germline lookup yields CDR1 SGHRS and CDR2 YFSETQ.

On this clone: Different DNA sequences within this sample yield the same CDR3. This chain uses TRBV2 with TRBJ2-1, with TRBD1 identical over 8 bases. V lost 7 bases to trimming and J lost 4 bases; unmatched junction nucleotides: 6. The CDR3 has 14 residues. Germline lookup yields CDR1 SNHLY and CDR2 FYNNEI. The CDR3 here is CASKPGQAYNEQFF. The CDR3 DNA follows: TGTGCCAGCAAACCGGGACAGGCGTACAATGAGCAGTTCTTC. Full variable domain (remainder filled in from reference TRBV2 and TRBJ2-1): EPEVTQTPSHQVTQMGQEVILRCVPISNHLYFYWYRQILGQKVEFLVSFYNNEISEKSEIFDDQFSVERPDGSNFTLKIRSTKLEDSAMYFCASKPGQAYNEQFFGPGTRLTVL.

This clone turned up a few times. The rearrangement joins TRBV28 to TRBJ2-1, with D perhaps matching TRBD1 (7 bases). CDR1 and CDR2 (germline): MDHEN, SYDVKM. Trimming took 6 bases from V and 7 from J, leaving 16 bases between them. This CDR3 region has 14 residues. CDR3 nucleotide sequence: TGTGCCAGCAGGATGCTGACAGGGAGGAATGAGCAGTTCTTC. Protein: CASRMLTGRNEQFF.

This chain links TRBV18 with TRBJ1-1, with D tentatively TRBD1 (5 bases). CDR1 and CDR2 from the germline V gene are KGHSH and LQKENI. The CDR3 has 15 amino acids. The V end was cut by 2 bases, the J end by 1 base, with 11 bases between. CDR3 sequence: CASSPGAVRNTEAFF. The CDR3 DNA sequence: TGTGCCAGCTCACCAGGGGCAGTAAGGAACACTGAAGCTTTCTTT.

The chain joins TRBV27 to TRBJ2-3, with 10 nucleotides matching TRBD2. Per germline, CDR1 MNHEY and CDR2 SMNVEV (reference sequence). V lost 3 bases and J lost 5; bases outside the gene matches: 5. The CDR3 is 15 residues long. CDR3 sequence (DNA): TGTGCCAGCAGTTTGCTAGCGGGAGTGAAAGATACGCAGTATTTT. Its protein is CASSLLAGVKDTQYF.

The chain recombines TRBV18 with TRBJ1-1, with no clear D. The V gene lost 3 bases and the J gene lost 6 bases, with 14 bases spanning the gap. Per germline, CDR1 KGHSH and CDR2 LQKENI. The CDR3 has 14 amino acids. This CDR3 reads CASSPTIDGSEAFF. The CDR3 DNA follows: TGTGCCAGCTCACCGACTATCGACGGTTCTGAAGCTTTCTTT.

The gene calls are TRBV5-1 and TRBJ2-3; 9 positions match TRBD1. The CDR3 runs 17 residues. The germline gives CDR1 SGHRS, CDR2 YFSETQ. With 5 bases clipped from V and 2 bases from J, the junction kept 12 bases outside the gene matches. The CDR3 sequence is CASRGGWTGVATDTQYF. In DNA, the CDR3 is TGCGCCAGCAGAGGAGGTTGGACAGGGGTTGCCACAGATACGCAGTATTTT.

The chain recombines TRBV5-8 with TRBJ2-3; TRBD2 matches at 7 bases. The CDR3 length is 15 residues. The ends lost 5 bases at V and 10 bases at J; junction bases unmatched: 16. The germline V gene encodes CDR1 SGHTS and CDR2 YDEGEE. The CDR3 here is CASSPRGVSSRAQYF. DNA for the CDR3: TGTGCCAGCAGTCCTCGGGGGGTGAGCTCCCGGGCGCAGTATTTT.

The chain is built from TRBV2 and TRBJ1-1, with D unclear. Per the germline V gene, CDR1 is SNHLY and CDR2 is FYNNEI. This CDR3 spans 13 amino acids. V was trimmed by 4 bases and J by 3 bases, leaving 9 bases between them. As DNA, the CDR3 is TGTGCCAGCAGTGCGCAGACCTACACTGAAGCTTTCTTT. Translating gives CASSAQTYTEAFF. Filled out from reference TRBV2 and TRBJ1-1, the complete variable domain reads EPEVTQTPSHQVTQMGQEVILRCVPISNHLYFYWYRQILGQKVEFLVSFYNNEISEKSEIFDDQFSVERPDGSNFTLKIRSTKLEDSAMYFCASSAQTYTEAFFGQGTRLTVV.

The rearrangement uses TRBV11-1 and TRBJ1-2, with a tentative D call TRBD1 (6 bases). Trimming removed 2 bases at V and 2 bases at J, with 9 bases between. The CDR3 runs 14 residues. The germline V gene has CDR1 SGHAT and CDR2 FQDESV (reference sequence). The CDR3 DNA is TGTGCCAGCAGCTTACACAGGGAGAACTATGGCTACACCTTC. Its protein product is CASSLHRENYGYTF.

This chain uses TRBV6-1 with TRBJ1-2; D unclear. V lost 1 base and J lost 6, with 15 bases in between. In germline, CDR1 is MNHNS, CDR2 SASEGT. This CDR3 has 15 residues. CDR3 nucleotides: TGTGCCAGCAGTGAAGTAAGGTACGCCTCTAATGGCTACACCTTC. This translates into CASSEVRYASNGYTF.

The V gene is TRBV6-5, the J gene TRBJ1-3; D not certain. The germline gives CDR1 MNHEY, CDR2 SVGAGI. Trimming removed 0 bases at V and 4 bases at J, with 13 bases between. The length of the CDR3 is 16 residues. The CDR3 DNA reads as TGTGCCAGCAGTTACTCGCTCTCCCCGGGGGGAAACACCATATATTTT. Translating it yields CASSYSLSPGGNTIYF.

There are a few counts of this clone. The chain employs TRBV30 and TRBJ1-2, with D uncertain. V dropped 0 bases and J dropped 8 bases, with 13 bases sitting between them. The germline V gene has CDR1 GTSNPN and CDR2 SVGIG (reference sequence). The CDR3 is 13 amino acids. The CDR3 DNA is TGTGCCTGGAGTGTAGGACGATTCTACGGCTACACCTTC. The encoded protein is CAWSVGRFYGYTF. The full variable domain, completed using reference TRBV30 and TRBJ1-2, is SQTIHQWPATLVQPVGSPLSLECTVEGTSNPNLYWYRQAAGRGLQLLFYSVGIGQISSEVPQNLSASRPQDRQFILSSKKLLLSDSGFYLCAWSVGRFYGYTFGSGTRLTVV.

This rearrangement joins TRBV4-1 to TRBJ2-5, with D tentatively TRBD1 or TRBD2 (6 bases each). Germline V lookup: CDR1 MGHRA, CDR2 YSYEKL. The ends were cut back, 3 bases at V and 10 bases at J, with 21 bases in the middle. There are 15 residues in the CDR3. The CDR3 DNA reads as TGCGCCAGCAGCCACCCCAGGAGGGCCCCAGGGGTCCAGTACTTC. The encoded protein is CASSHPRRAPGVQYF.